This T cell receptor beta chain comes out of a study of cytomegalovirus exposure and HLA in healthy donors. Overall study results and limits: Most of the CMV-associated TCR beta chains (in a later analysis) appeared to be HLA-restricted.

This clone was recorded a few times. The antigen remains undetermined. The primer mix had 60 Vbeta and 13 Jbeta primers. Produced via immunoSEQ multiplex PCR; TCRdb's table is partial and in-frame only. The sample carries 85,000 to 110,000 clones, approximately 73% recorded once. The sequence derives from a woman between 18 and 29 years old in good health and CMV-seropositive. Sequenced input: PBMCs.

CDR3 in DNA: TGCGCCAGCAGCCAAACACCGGGACAGGGGGCGGGTCAGCCCCAGCATTTT. Translating it yields CASSQTPGQGAGQPQHF. The chain carries TRBV4-1 and TRBJ1-5; 12 bases are a match to TRBD1. Germline V gene sequence: CDR1 MGHRA, CDR2 YSYEKL. The CDR3 is 17 residues long. Unmatched junction bases numbered 8, after V lost 2 bases and J lost 6 bases.